This T cell receptor (beta chain) was identified in a study of CD4 and CD8 cells across lung adenocarcinoma regions. Trimming pared 2 bases from V and 10 bases from J, leaving 8 bases between. The CDR3 runs 11 residues. CDR1 is MDHEN, CDR2 SYDVKM, per germline. In TCRdb, the PCR reads were re-called with MiXCR into one record per CDR3 protein. This sample has approximately 3,500 distinct CDR3 sequences, with less than 80% found just once. The patients had localized lung adenocarcinoma, a non-small cell subtype. This clonotype has only a few counts. J is TRBJ1-1 and V is TRBV28, with unresolved D. The receptor was isolated from a male donor with lung adenocarcinoma. The CD4 and CD8 labels of this study may be unreliable. The sample consisted of CD4+ T cells from the margin of a lung tumor. In nucleotides, the CDR3 is TGTGCCAGCAGTTTAGACTACAGAGCTTTCTTT. Translation gives CASSLDYRAFF.